This TCR beta chain is from a study of T cells in Graves' hyperthyroidism and ophthalmopathy. Newly diagnosed hyperthyroidism, duration under 2 months, in patients aged 18 to 65. Researchers amplified the TCR beta CDR3 regions from RNA transcripts. First-round RT-PCR of the TCR CDR3 relied on the HTBI primer set. TCRdb processed the multiplex PCR reads anew with MiXCR; each CDR3 protein has one entry. There are around 690,000 distinct CDR3 sequences in the sample; roughly a sixth occur only once, and 15% to 19% lies in the top ten. Sequences were obtained from blood. This receptor was obtained from a man aged 50 or older with Graves' hyperthyroidism.

The CDR3 here is CASSEWGGGPSGELFF. CDR3 nucleotides: TGTGCCAGCAGTGAATGGGGGGGAGGGCCCTCCGGGGAGCTGTTTTTT. This sequence joins TRBV25-1 and TRBJ2-2; 7 bases align to TRBD2. Losses at the gene ends were 1 base for V and 6 bases for J; bases not matched to a gene: 8. Germline loops: CDR1 MGHDK, CDR2 SYGVNS. This CDR3 comprises 16 residues.